The clone carrying this T cell receptor (beta chain) appeared many times. This entry is derived from a study of sequential checkpoint blockade in melanoma. About the research overall: Both treatment sequences were followed by maintenance nivolumab.

Sample treatment: randomized to nivolumab then ipilimumab (arm A) or the reverse (arm B). Clones were sequenced by immunoSEQ multiplex PCR, and TCRdb holds only the in-frame ones, with some missing. The sample has a few thousand clones, roughly 28% seen once; the top ten hold approximately 20%. The CDR3 runs to 15 residues. Germline V CDR1 and CDR2: SGHNT, YENEEA. Trimming took 5 bases from V and 1 from J, leaving 14 bases between them. Specimen: tumor tissue (inferred from file names), collected from a patient given nivolumab and ipilimumab in sequence. This sequence was found in a human donor with melanoma. The genes are TRBV11-3 and TRBJ1-1, with TRBD1 as a possible D gene (5 bases). This chain's CDR3 is CASSEGVTTNTEAFF. The DNA of the CDR3 is TGTGCCAGCAGCGAAGGGGTAACTACGAACACTGAAGCTTTCTTT.